Listed below are T cell receptor beta chains from one sample, sequenced in a study of cytomegalovirus exposure and HLA in healthy donors. Here immunoSEQ multiplex PCR was the method, and the copy in TCRdb shows in-frame clones only, minus some. The sample contains some 140,000 clones, approximately 89% of which appear only once. Sequenced sample: PBMCs. The origin of the receptors is a woman aged 25 to 39 in good health and CMV-seropositive. CDR3s include the opening cysteine and the closing phenylalanine or tryptophan. D genes are given only for firm matches. Not all rows give a size; the values are once, few, many and, for expanded clones, a class.

J gene,V gene,D gene,clone size,CDR3 protein,CDR3 DNA
TRBJ2-3,TRBV7-3,-,-,CASSRGDRLHTDTQYF,TGTGCCAGCAGCCGCGGTGACAGGCTACACACAGATACGCAGTATTTT
TRBJ2-7,TRBV6-6,-,-,CASRRTAGKDEQYF,TGTGCCAGCAGAAGGACCGCGGGGAAGGACGAGCAGTACTTC
TRBJ2-3,TRBV19,TRBD2,-,CASSRLAGPFGTDTQYF,TGTGCCAGTAGTAGACTAGCGGGTCCCTTCGGCACAGATACGCAGTATTTT
TRBJ2-1,TRBV18,-,-,CASSPGSPVYNEQFF,TGTGCCAGCTCACCGGGCAGCCCCGTCTACAATGAGCAGTTCTTC
TRBJ1-2,TRBV5-1,-,-,CASTPGGANYGYTF,TGCGCCAGCACCCCGGGGGGGGCCAACTATGGCTACACCTTC
TRBJ2-5,TRBV29-1,-,once,CSVALRQVETQYF,TGCAGCGTTGCCCTTCGACAGGTAGAGACCCAGTACTTC
TRBJ1-4,TRBV18,-,-,CASSPGQGEEKLFF,TGTGCCAGCTCACCAGGCCAGGGTGAAGAAAAACTGTTTTTT
TRBJ1-5,TRBV19,-,-,CASRITVYSNQPQHF,TGTGCCAGTAGAATTACAGTTTATAGCAATCAGCCCCAGCATTTT
TRBJ1-5,TRBV7-9,-,-,CASSLGGGGNQPQHF,TGTGCCAGCAGCTTAGGGGGCGGGGGCAATCAGCCCCAGCATTTT
TRBJ1-2,TRBV29-1,TRBD1,-,CSVGGTGTRGYTF,TGCAGCGTTGGCGGGACAGGGACTCGTGGCTACACCTTC
TRBJ1-2,TRBV2,TRBD1,-,CASSEGTGNYGYTF,TGTGCCAGCAGTGAAGGGACAGGGAACTATGGCTACACCTTC
TRBJ2-1,TRBV7-6,-,-,CASSLRTIPYNEQFF,TGTGCCAGCAGCCTAAGGACTATCCCCTACAATGAGCAGTTCTTC